This TCR beta chain originates from a study of CD8+CD57+ T cells in acquired aplastic anemia. Study context: Isolated CD4+ and CD8+ cells, once sorted, yielded DNA averaging roughly 3.4 ug.

This CDR3 has 13 amino acids. Trimming took 8 bases from V and 3 from J; bases not matched to a gene: 4. Germline V gene lookup returns CDR1 MNHEY and CDR2 SMNVEV (reference sequence). Flow cytometry had shown expanded CD8+CD57+ cells in the patients chosen for sequencing. For CDR3 and TCR beta VDJ profiling, genomic DNA was the template used. TCRdb reanalysed the reads using MiXCR and keeps one entry per CDR3 protein. This table has 150,000 to 200,000 distinct CDR3 sequences, 40% to 50% appearing once. The sample was sorted CD4+, CD8+, or CD8+CD57+ T cells (not recorded which) from PBMCs. The receptor was derived from a human donor with aplastic anemia. The V gene is TRBV27, the J gene TRBJ1-5; 7 bases are a match to TRBD1. This CDR3 is CASGGTVNQPQHF. The CDR3 DNA reads TGTGCCAGCGGCGGGACAGTCAATCAGCCCCAGCATTTT.